Listed here are 14 T cell receptor beta chains from one sample, sequenced in a study of long-term antiretroviral therapy in people with HIV. Samples were assayed with immunoSEQ v3.0 at survey level. Some clones are missing from TCRdb's copy, which holds only in-frame ones; the method was immunoSEQ multiplex PCR. Of just over 35,000 clones in the sample, about four fifths were seen once. The sample was unsorted PBMCs, taken 0.6 years after starting antiretroviral therapy. These receptors were collected from a young man with HIV.

This clone came up once. V usage is TRBV27 and J usage is TRBJ2-5; D remains unclear. CDR1 is MNHEY, CDR2 SMNVEV, per germline (reference sequence). Trimming stripped 5 bases from V and 4 bases from J, with 14 bases between. The CDR3 contains 14 residues. CDR3 in amino acids: CASSPPGPRETQYF. CDR3 in DNA: TGTGCCAGCAGTCCCCCTGGACCTCGAGAGACCCAGTACTTC.

This clone showed up just once. This chain joins TRBV7-2 and TRBJ2-7; 7 bases line up with TRBD2. With V trimmed by 8 bases and J by 3 bases, 1 base remained unmatched. Per the germline V gene, CDR1 is SGHTA and CDR2 is FQGNSA. The CDR3 loop spans 11 amino acids. CDR3 loop: CASGTNYEQYF. The CDR3 DNA sequence: TGTGCCAGCGGGACTAACTACGAGCAGTACTTC.

This rearrangement joins TRBV7-8 to TRBJ2-1; 9 bases are shared with TRBD1. This CDR3 contains 17 residues. Germline V gene data show CDR1 as SGHVS and CDR2 as FQNEAQ. V lost 1 base to trimming and J lost 4 bases; unmatched junction nucleotides: 8. The CDR3 loop is CASSLESGQGGYNEQFF. The CDR3 nucleotides are TGTGCCAGCAGCTTAGAGTCGGGACAGGGAGGTTACAATGAGCAGTTCTTC.

J is TRBJ2-1 and V is TRBV7-2; TRBD1 is a possible D gene (5 bases). V was cut by 2 bases and J by 4 bases, with 12 bases left in between. From germline, CDR1 is SGHTA and CDR2 FQGNSA. CDR3 length: 15 amino acids. CDR3 nucleotide sequence: TGTGCCAGCAGCTTAACAGGCTCTGGTTACAATGAGCAGTTCTTC. Translating gives CASSLTGSGYNEQFF.

This chain links TRBV7-8 with TRBJ1-1, with 7 bases that match TRBD1. After removal of 1 base from V and 4 bases from J, the junction contained 6 bases not matched to a gene. There are 15 residues in the CDR3. Germline-derived CDR1 and CDR2 are SGHVS and FQNEAQ. The CDR3 coding sequence is TGTGCCAGCAGCTTAGGGGACGACAGGGCCACTGAAGCTTTCTTT. Amino acid sequence: CASSLGDDRATEAFF.

The V call is TRBV6-6, the J call TRBJ1-5; D remains unclear. The CDR3 has 11 residues. Germline CDR1 and CDR2: MNHNY and SVGAGI (reference sequence). V gave up 2 bases and J gave up 6 bases, with 2 bases separating them. The CDR3 nucleotides are TGTGCCAGCAGTTACCCTCAGCCCCAGCATTTT. Its translation: CASSYPQPQHF.

In its sample, this clone was seen a few times. V and J are TRBV28 and TRBJ1-4; D is undetermined. The V end lost 6 bases, the J end lost 14 bases, and 19 bases lay between the germline ends. Germline V gene lookup returns CDR1 MDHEN and CDR2 SYDVKM. This CDR3 spans 13 amino acids. The CDR3 DNA reads as TGTGCCAGCAGCCCAACCCCCCGGCCCGTGCTGTTTTTT. It translates to CASSPTPRPVLFF.

The V gene is TRBV7-3, the J gene TRBJ2-1; 9 bases map to TRBD2. Germline V gives CDR1 SGHTA, CDR2 FQGTGA. V lost 5 bases to trimming and J lost 6 bases; unmatched junction nucleotides: 8. The CDR3 loop spans 15 amino acids. The CDR3 loop reads CASSPQGLAANEQFF. The CDR3, as DNA: TGTGCCAGCAGCCCGCAGGGACTAGCAGCCAATGAGCAGTTCTTC.

In the case of this clone: Mismatch with germline at one junction end may stem from a read error. The chain uses TRBV19 and TRBJ2-7, with D perhaps matching TRBD1 (5 bases). Germline V gene lookup returns CDR1 LNHDA and CDR2 SQIVND (reference sequence). The CDR3 extends over 13 amino acids. CDR3 amino acids: CASSSPGFYGQYF. The CDR3 region has the DNA TGTGCCAGTAGTTCCCCAGGGTTTTACGGGCAGTACTTC. The whole variable domain, remainder taken from reference TRBV19 and TRBJ2-7, is DGGITQSPKYLFRKEGQNVTLSCEQNLNHDAMYWYRQDPGQGLRLIYYSQIVNDFQKGDIAEGYSVSREKKESFPLTVTSAQKNPTAFYLCASSSPGFYGQYFGPGTRLTVT.

The rearrangement uses TRBV7-9 and TRBJ2-3, with unresolved D. V shed 5 bases and J shed 0 bases, with 15 bases lying between them. This CDR3 has 16 amino acids. Germline CDR1 SEHNR, CDR2 FQNEAQ (reference sequence). The CDR3 nucleotides are TGTGCCAGCAGCCCACTGGCCGGGTCTAGCACAGATACGCAGTATTTT. Its translation: CASSPLAGSSTDTQYF.

V usage is TRBV21-1 and J usage is TRBJ2-7. TRBV21-1 is described as a pseudogene. The CDR3 covers 13 residues. CDR3 in DNA: TGTGCCAGCGACATGGAGACGGGTTACGAGCAGTACTTC. This sequence encodes CASDMETGYEQYF.

The chain recombines TRBV28 with TRBJ1-5, with 9 positions matching TRBD1. CDR1 and CDR2 from the germline V gene are MDHEN and SYDVKM. With V trimmed by 6 bases and J by 10 bases, 16 bases remained unmatched. The CDR3 length is 16 residues. The CDR3 DNA follows: TGTGCCAGCAGATCTACCGGGACAGGGTATATGTTTCCCCAGCATTTT. Its protein product is CASRSTGTGYMFPQHF.

The genes are TRBV4-3 and TRBJ2-5; 7 bases map to TRBD1. V dropped 0 bases and J dropped 4; count of bases not matched to a gene: 11. Germline V gene lookup returns CDR1 LGHNA and CDR2 YSLEER. The CDR3 consists of 17 residues. The CDR3 DNA is TGCGCCAGCAGCCAAGATTATCGGCGAGGGGGCCGAGAGACCCAGTACTTC. Protein sequence: CASSQDYRRGGRETQYF.

The CDR3 sequence: CASSKQGPYGYTF. CDR3 coding DNA: TGTGCCAGCAGCAAACAGGGACCATATGGCTACACCTTC. The chain carries TRBV5-6 and TRBJ1-2, with D perhaps matching TRBD1 (6 bases). The CDR3 runs to 13 residues. Trimming took 4 bases from V and 5 from J, leaving 12 bases between them. The germline V gene has CDR1 SGHDT and CDR2 YYEEEE.